These 23 T cell receptor beta chains were all obtained from the same sample, sequenced in a study of blood T cell repertoires in COVID-19 (dated by TCRdb to about 2020). Library preparation was by the immunoSEQ multiplex PCR assay. Here the immuneACCESS table is served through TCRdb, limited to in-frame sequences with V and J called. Missing clones are a known gap in these copies; in checked studies unresolved V genes cover under half, and the rest lacks a known reason. The sample includes roughly 93,000 clones, with 81% observed a single time. The leading ten clones occupy around 11% of the sample. The sequenced sample consisted of peripheral blood. These receptors were collected from a woman at least 80 years old with acute or convalescent COVID-19.

This chain links TRBV9 with TRBJ1-2, with a tentative D call TRBD1 (6 bases). The CDR3 totals 16 residues. V gave up 0 bases and J gave up 5 bases, with 17 bases separating them. In germline, CDR1 is SGDLS, CDR2 YYNGEE. CDR3 in DNA: TGTGCCAGCAGCGTAGCTCTGGACAGCGCGAAATATGGCTACACCTTC. It yields the protein CASSVALDSAKYGYTF.

V is TRBV5-1 and J is TRBJ2-2, with TRBD2 matching 13 bases. Germline values: CDR1 SGHRS, CDR2 YFSETQ. With V trimmed by 3 bases and J by 3 bases, 2 bases remained unmatched. The CDR3 is 16 residues long. The CDR3 sequence is CASSSGTSGDTGELFF. The CDR3 nucleotides read TGCGCCAGCAGCTCCGGGACTAGCGGGGACACCGGGGAGCTGTTTTTT.

This clone was seen a few times. CDR3 residues: CASSYPGTGSQPQHF. The CDR3 coding sequence is TGTGCCAGCAGTTACCCCGGGACAGGGAGTCAGCCCCAGCATTTT. The chain carries TRBV6-2 or TRBV6-3 and TRBJ1-5; 9 bases fit TRBD1. The V and J ends lost 2 bases and 6 bases, in that order; junction bases with no gene match: 5. CDR1 and CDR2 from the germline V gene are MNHEY and SVGEGT. This CDR3 region has 15 residues.

V usage is TRBV5-4 and J usage is TRBJ1-1; no clear D gene. The length of the CDR3 is 15 residues. Germline V lookup: CDR1 SGHNT, CDR2 YYREEE (reference sequence). V was trimmed by 4 bases and J by 0 bases, leaving 13 bases between them. CDR3 coding DNA: TGTGCCAGCAGCCCACGCCGAGGTCTGAACACTGAAGCTTTCTTT. This encodes CASSPRRGLNTEAFF.

This rearrangement joins TRBV7-2 to TRBJ1-1; 11 nucleotides agree with TRBD1. This CDR3 is 15 amino acids long. With 3 bases clipped from V and 4 bases from J, the junction kept 4 bases outside the gene matches. The germline V gene has CDR1 SGHTA and CDR2 FQGNSA. The CDR3 reads CASSLDRGRGTEAFF. The DNA for the CDR3 is TGTGCCAGCAGCTTGGACAGGGGGCGGGGCACTGAAGCTTTCTTT.

This clone was observed a few times. The chain carries TRBV6-5 and TRBJ1-2; 10 nucleotides agree with TRBD1. V shed 10 bases and J 4 bases; nucleotides not matched to a gene: 12. Germline values: CDR1 MNHEY, CDR2 SVGAGI. The CDR3 totals 15 residues. The CDR3 is CATDPGTGAGYGYTF. The CDR3 DNA is TGTGCCACCGACCCCGGGACAGGGGCAGGCTATGGCTACACCTTC.

The chain links TRBV19 to TRBJ1-6; D possibly corresponds to TRBD1 (6 bases). The CDR3 contains 17 residues. CDR1 is LNHDA, CDR2 SQIVND, per germline (reference sequence). Trimming pared 4 bases from V and 2 bases from J, leaving 15 bases between. This CDR3 reads CASSKEYRDAYNSPLHF. The DNA for the CDR3 is TGTGCCAGTAGTAAGGAGTACAGGGACGCCTATAATTCACCCCTCCACTTT.

The CDR3 DNA is TGTGCCAGCAGCTTGGATTACGGCACTGAAGCTTTCTTT. Its translation: CASSLDYGTEAFF. This rearrangement joins TRBV5-6 to TRBJ1-1; unclear D gene. Germline CDR1 is SGHDT and CDR2 is YYEEEE. Trimming pared 0 bases from V and 4 bases from J, leaving 7 bases between. This CDR3 comprises 13 residues. The full variable domain, in which reference TRBV5-6 and TRBJ1-1 provide the parts outside the CDR3, is DAGVTQSPTHLIKTRGQQVTLRCSPKSGHDTVSWYQQALGQGPQFIFQYYEEEERQRGNFPDRFSGHQFPNYSSELNVNALLLGDSALYLCASSLDYGTEAFFGQGTRLTVV.

This clone was picked up one time. The chain has TRBV7-7 and TRBJ2-5, with 11 bases matching TRBD1. Germline CDR1 SSHAT, CDR2 FNYEAQ (reference sequence). The CDR3 covers 16 residues. V lost 1 base, J lost 3 bases, and 4 bases stayed unmatched. The DNA for the CDR3 is TGTGCCAGCAGCTTAGGGTGGACAGGGGGCGAAGAGACCCAGTACTTC. Its translation is CASSLGWTGGEETQYF. Variable domain in full (rest from reference TRBV7-7 and TRBJ2-5): GAGVSQSPRYKVTKRGQDVTLRCDPISSHATLYWYQQALGQGPEFLTYFNYEAQPDKSGLPSDRFSAERPEGSISTLTIQRTEQRDSAMYRCASSLGWTGGEETQYFGPGTRLLVL.

V and J are TRBV6-5 and TRBJ1-1; TRBD1 is a possible D gene (5 bases). The germline V and J ends were trimmed by 4 bases and 2 bases, with 11 bases remaining between them. Germline lookup yields CDR1 MNHEY and CDR2 SVGAGI. This CDR3 comprises 14 residues. The CDR3 is CASSWADSNTEAFF. The CDR3 nucleotides read TGTGCCAGCAGTTGGGCTGACAGCAACACTGAAGCTTTCTTT.

The V gene is TRBV7-9, the J gene TRBJ2-3; 11 bases fit TRBD2. The CDR3 has 16 residues. Germline trimming cut 5 bases from V and 0 bases from J; bases unmatched to any gene: 4. In germline, CDR1 is SEHNR, CDR2 FQNEAQ (reference sequence). DNA of the CDR3: TGTGCCAGCAGCCGCGGGACTAGCGGTAGCACAGATACGCAGTATTTT. As protein: CASSRGTSGSTDTQYF.

The chain uses TRBV28 and TRBJ2-5, with 8 bases that match TRBD1. The CDR3 length is 17 residues. The V gene end was trimmed by 6 bases and the J gene end by 10 bases; junction bases not matched to a gene: 22. The germline CDR1 and CDR2 sequences are MDHEN and SYDVKM. DNA of the CDR3: TGTGCCAGCAGCGGAACACTCGGACAGGGACCCATCGCGGGCCAGTACTTC. This sequence encodes CASSGTLGQGPIAGQYF.

This clone was detected a few times. The genes are TRBV9 and TRBJ1-6, with TRBD1 as a possible D gene (5 bases). Germline loops: CDR1 SGDLS, CDR2 YYNGEE. V lost 4 bases, J lost 9 bases, and 17 bases lay in between. The CDR3 length is 15 residues. This chain's CDR3 is CASSPGGEESSPLHF. The CDR3 bases are TGTGCCAGCAGCCCCGGGGGAGAGGAGAGTTCACCCCTCCACTTT.

This chain connects TRBV19 to TRBJ1-6, with a tentative D call TRBD1 (5 bases). V gave up 2 bases and J gave up 4 bases, with 12 bases separating them. The CDR3 runs 16 residues. Germline CDR1 LNHDA, CDR2 SQIVND (reference sequence). This CDR3 is CASSIIERGYNSPLHF. The CDR3 DNA reads TGTGCCAGTAGTATAATTGAAAGGGGTTATAATTCACCCCTCCACTTT.

The rearrangement uses TRBV19 and TRBJ1-1; no clear D gene. This CDR3 has 14 amino acids. CDR1 is LNHDA and CDR2 is SQIVND in the germline V gene (reference sequence). Trimming pared 6 bases from V and 0 bases from J, leaving 11 bases between. The CDR3 DNA reads as TGTGCCAGTAGCCCCTCACTTATGAACACTGAAGCTTTCTTT. Protein sequence: CASSPSLMNTEAFF.

The rearrangement joins TRBV12-3 or TRBV12-4 to TRBJ2-7; D gene unclear. The V gene lost 6 bases and the J gene lost 2 bases, with 8 bases spanning the gap. There are 12 residues in the CDR3. In DNA, the CDR3 is TGTGCCAGCAGCCCCCTTACCTACGAGCAGTACTTC. Its protein product is CASSPLTYEQYF.

There are a few counts of this clone. This chain joins TRBV21-1 and TRBJ1-6. TRBV21-1 is flagged as a pseudogene. This CDR3 is built from 16 residues. CDR3 region: CASSDQGGSYNSPLHF. CDR3 nucleotide sequence: TGTGCCAGCAGCGATCAGGGAGGGTCCTATAATTCACCCCTCCACTTT.

The V and J genes are TRBV5-1 and TRBJ2-1; 9 bases are shared with TRBD2. The germline CDR1 and CDR2 sequences are SGHRS and YFSETQ. Trimming at V came to 0 bases and at J to 5 bases, leaving 6 bases not matched to a gene. The CDR3 contains 16 residues. The CDR3 here is CASSLVKLAGNNEQFF. CDR3 sequence (DNA): TGCGCCAGCAGCTTGGTAAAACTAGCGGGTAACAATGAGCAGTTCTTC.

The CDR3 region is CASSQAGVMVNTQYF. The CDR3, as DNA: TGTGCCAGCAGCCAAGCGGGGGTTATGGTAAATACGCAGTATTTT. V is TRBV9 and J is TRBJ2-3; TRBD2 matches 8 bases. The CDR3 spans 15 residues. V lost 4 bases and J lost 7; bases outside the gene matches: 11. Looked up from germline, CDR1 is SGDLS and CDR2 is YYNGEE.

The V and J genes are TRBV10-2 and TRBJ2-3, with TRBD2 matching 12 bases. Germline lookup yields CDR1 WSHSY and CDR2 SAAADI. Germline trimming cut 0 bases from V and 2 bases from J; bases unmatched to any gene: 3. The CDR3 runs 17 residues. The CDR3 here is CASSESRTSGNTDTQYF. In DNA form, the CDR3 reads TGCGCCAGCAGTGAGTCCCGGACTAGCGGGAACACAGATACGCAGTATTTT.

The V call is TRBV2, the J call TRBJ2-5; no firm D call. Germline lookup yields CDR1 SNHLY and CDR2 FYNNEI. Trimming took 1 base from V and 4 from J, leaving 10 bases between them. This CDR3 has 14 residues. The CDR3 reads CASSEDWAVETQYF. CDR3 nucleotides: TGTGCCAGCAGTGAAGACTGGGCCGTAGAGACCCAGTACTTC.

The V gene is TRBV19, the J gene TRBJ1-4; D ambiguous. V lost 1 base to trimming and J lost 4 bases, with 10 bases between them. CDR1 LNHDA and CDR2 SQIVND come from the germline V gene (reference sequence). The CDR3 contains 15 residues. DNA of the CDR3: TGTGCCAGTAGTATAGGCGACGGGATTAATGAAAAACTGTTTTTT. As protein: CASSIGDGINEKLFF.

This CDR3 reads CASSVAPDRAYEQYF. The CDR3 region has the DNA TGTGCCAGCAGCGTAGCCCCCGACAGAGCCTACGAGCAGTACTTC. The rearrangement links TRBV9 to TRBJ2-7, with D tentatively TRBD1 (5 bases). This CDR3 comprises 15 residues. Trimming took 0 bases from V and 2 from J, leaving 12 bases between them. In germline, CDR1 is SGDLS, CDR2 YYNGEE.